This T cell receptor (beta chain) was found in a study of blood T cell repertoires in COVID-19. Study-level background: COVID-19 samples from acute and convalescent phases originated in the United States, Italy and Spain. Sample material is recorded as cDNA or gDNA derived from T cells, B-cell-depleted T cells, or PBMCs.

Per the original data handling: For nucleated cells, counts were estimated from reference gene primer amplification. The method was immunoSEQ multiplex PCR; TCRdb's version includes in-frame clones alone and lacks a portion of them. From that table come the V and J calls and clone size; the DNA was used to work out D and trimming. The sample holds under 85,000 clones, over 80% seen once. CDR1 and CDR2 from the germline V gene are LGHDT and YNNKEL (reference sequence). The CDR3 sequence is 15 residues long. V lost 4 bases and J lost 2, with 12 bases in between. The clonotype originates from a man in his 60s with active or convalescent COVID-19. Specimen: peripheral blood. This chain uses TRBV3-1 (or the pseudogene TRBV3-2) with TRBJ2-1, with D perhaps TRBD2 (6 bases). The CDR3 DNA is TGTGCCAGCAGCCCCCGGGGGACGGCCTACAATGAGCAGTTCTTC. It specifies CASSPRGTAYNEQFF.